This T cell receptor (beta chain) was captured in a study of PD-1 blockade in mismatch repair-deficient tumors. With 3 bases clipped from V and 0 bases from J, the junction kept 4 bases outside the gene matches. This CDR3 has 15 amino acids. Germline CDR1 and CDR2: KGHSY and FQNENV. This table comes from immunoSEQ multiplex PCR, and its TCRdb copy is limited to in-frame clones, with some not included. This sample has some 120,000 clones; 70% to 90% occur once, and the top ten carry approximately 12%. Study-wide points: Tumor-resident clones, often undetectable pretreatment in blood, expanded then contracted after pembrolizumab.

As to this clone: Its antigen is not identified.

The rearrangement joins TRBV16 to TRBJ2-7, with 8 bases identical to TRBD1. The clonotype comes from an adult with mismatch repair-deficient cancer. Sequencing was performed on peripheral blood, taken 44 weeks after starting pembrolizumab. CDR3: CASSHRGPSSYEQYF. The CDR3 DNA is TGTGCCAGCAGCCACAGGGGGCCCAGCTCCTACGAGCAGTACTTC.